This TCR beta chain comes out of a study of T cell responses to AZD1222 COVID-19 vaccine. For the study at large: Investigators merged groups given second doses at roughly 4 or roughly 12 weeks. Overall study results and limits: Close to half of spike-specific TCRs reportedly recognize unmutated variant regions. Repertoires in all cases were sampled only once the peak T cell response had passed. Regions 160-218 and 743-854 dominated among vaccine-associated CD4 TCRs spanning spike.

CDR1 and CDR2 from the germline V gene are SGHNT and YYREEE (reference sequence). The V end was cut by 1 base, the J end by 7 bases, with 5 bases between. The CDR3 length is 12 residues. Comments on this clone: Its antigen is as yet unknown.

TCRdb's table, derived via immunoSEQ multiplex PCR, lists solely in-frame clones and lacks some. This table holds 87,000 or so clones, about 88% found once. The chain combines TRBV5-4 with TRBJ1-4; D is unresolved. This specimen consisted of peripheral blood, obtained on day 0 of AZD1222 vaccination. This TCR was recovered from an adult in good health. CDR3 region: CASSLPSEKLFF. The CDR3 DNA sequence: TGTGCCAGCAGCTTGCCGAGTGAAAAACTGTTTTTT.